This T cell receptor beta chain originates from a study of breast tumors, draining lymph nodes, adjacent tissues. Each CDR3 protein gets one entry after TCRdb re-called the multiplex PCR reads with MiXCR. The sample consists of 130,000 or so distinct CDR3 sequences, 20% to 25% of them appearing once. Trimming removed 4 bases at V and 3 bases at J, with 5 bases between. There are 11 residues in the CDR3. Germline V gene lookup returns CDR1 DFQATT and CDR2 SNEGSKA (reference sequence). Axillary draining lymph nodes of breast cancer patients supplied the node samples. This clonotype was recorded many times. The antigen remains undetermined. General observations from the study: The lymph node origin of tumor T cells was framed as consistent with a hypothesis, not demonstrated.

The rearrangement links TRBV20-1 to TRBJ2-3; D remains ambiguous. Sequencing input: axillary lymph node tissue. The sequence derives from a female donor with breast cancer. Some clones in this sample may be carry-over from other donors' samples. CDR3 sequence: CSAIETDTQYF. CDR3 coding DNA: TGCAGTGCTATTGAGACAGATACGCAGTATTTT.